This T cell receptor beta chain was sequenced in a study of beta chain features in type 1 diabetes. General study findings and limits: A moderate, significant TCRB CDR3 shortening appeared in type 1 diabetes across four CD4+ subsets. Small HLA sub-analyses could not settle whether HLA shapes TCRB rearrangement. VDJ junctions from patients with type 1 diabetes contained fewer insertions and more deletions.

Trimming stripped 1 base from V and 2 bases from J, with 22 bases between. CDR3 length: 18 amino acids. CDR1 is SGHRS, CDR2 YFSETQ, per germline. This clone has only a few counts. What it binds is unknown. The sequenced template was cDNA made from the entire isolated RNA. Repertoires were generated with immunoSEQ multiplex PCR, while TCRdb's copy carries only in-frame clones and drops some. The sample consists of 85,000 to 110,000 clones, 25% to 35% of them appearing once. This receptor was obtained from a woman between 18 and 29 years old with type 1 diabetes. The chain combines TRBV5-1 with TRBJ2-7; D might be TRBD2 (6 bases). The source material was central memory CD4+ T cells from blood. The CDR3 bases are TGCGCCAGCAGCTTGTTGGCTAGCGCGGAATCCGGTGCCTACGAGCAGTACTTC. Its protein product is CASSLLASAESGAYEQYF.